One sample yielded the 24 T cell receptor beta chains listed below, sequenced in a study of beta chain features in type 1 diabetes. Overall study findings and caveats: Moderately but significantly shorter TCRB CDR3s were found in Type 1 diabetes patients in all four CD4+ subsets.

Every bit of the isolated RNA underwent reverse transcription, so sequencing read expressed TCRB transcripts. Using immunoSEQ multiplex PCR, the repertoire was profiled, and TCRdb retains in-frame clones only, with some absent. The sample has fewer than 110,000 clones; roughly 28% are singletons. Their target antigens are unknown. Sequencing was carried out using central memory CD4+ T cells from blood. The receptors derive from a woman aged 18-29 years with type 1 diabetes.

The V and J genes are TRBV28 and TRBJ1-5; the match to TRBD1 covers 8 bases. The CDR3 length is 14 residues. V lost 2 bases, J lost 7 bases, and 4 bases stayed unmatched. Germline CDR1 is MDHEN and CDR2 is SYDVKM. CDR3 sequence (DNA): TGTGCCAGCAGTTTAGGACAGGGAAGGCAGCCCCAGCATTTT. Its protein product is CASSLGQGRQPQHF.

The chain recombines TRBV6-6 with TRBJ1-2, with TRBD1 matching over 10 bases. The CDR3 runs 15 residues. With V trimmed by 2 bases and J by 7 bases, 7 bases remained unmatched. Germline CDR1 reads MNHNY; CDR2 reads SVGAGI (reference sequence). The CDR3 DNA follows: TGTGCCAGCAGTTACACCCGGACAGGGGGTCTTGGCTACACCTTC. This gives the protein CASSYTRTGGLGYTF.

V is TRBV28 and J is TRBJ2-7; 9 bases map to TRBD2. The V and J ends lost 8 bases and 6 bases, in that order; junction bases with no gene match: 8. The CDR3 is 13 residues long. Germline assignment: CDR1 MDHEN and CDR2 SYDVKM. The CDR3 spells CASGGRAAGEQYF. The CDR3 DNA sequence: TGTGCCAGCGGCGGGAGGGCCGCGGGCGAGCAGTACTTC.

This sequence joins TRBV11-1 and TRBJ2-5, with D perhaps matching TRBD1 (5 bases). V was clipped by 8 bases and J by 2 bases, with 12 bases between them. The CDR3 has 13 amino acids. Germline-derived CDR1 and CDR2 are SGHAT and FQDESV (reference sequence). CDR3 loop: CASGRRTQETQYF. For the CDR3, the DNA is TGTGCCAGCGGACGACGGACACAAGAGACCCAGTACTTC.

For the CDR3, the DNA is TGCAGCGTCGCAGGGGGACAACTGAATGAAAAACTGTTTTTT. Its protein product is CSVAGGQLNEKLFF. V is TRBV29-1 and J is TRBJ1-4; 7 positions agree with TRBD1. The germline gives CDR1 SQVTM, CDR2 ANQGSEA. This CDR3 region has 14 residues. Losses at the gene ends were 6 bases for V and 5 bases for J; bases not matched to a gene: 9.

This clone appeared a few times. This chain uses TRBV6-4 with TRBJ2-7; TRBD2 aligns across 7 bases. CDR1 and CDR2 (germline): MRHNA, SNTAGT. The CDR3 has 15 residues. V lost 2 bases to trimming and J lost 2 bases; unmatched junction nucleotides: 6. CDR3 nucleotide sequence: TGTGCCAGCAGTGACGAGGGAGGGCCGCCCTACGAGCAGTACGTC. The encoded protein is CASSDEGGPPYEQYV.

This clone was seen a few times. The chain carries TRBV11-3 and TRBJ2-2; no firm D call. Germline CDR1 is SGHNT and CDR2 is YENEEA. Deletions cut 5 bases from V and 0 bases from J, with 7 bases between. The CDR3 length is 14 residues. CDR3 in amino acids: CASSTLTNTGELFF. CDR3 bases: TGTGCCAGCAGCACCCTAACGAACACCGGGGAGCTGTTTTTT. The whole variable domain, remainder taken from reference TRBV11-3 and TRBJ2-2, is EAGVVQSPRYKIIEKKQPVAFWCNPISGHNTLYWYLQNLGQGPELLIRYENEEAVDDSQLPKDRFSAERLKGVDSTLKIQPAELGDSAVYLCASSTLTNTGELFFGEGSRLTVL.

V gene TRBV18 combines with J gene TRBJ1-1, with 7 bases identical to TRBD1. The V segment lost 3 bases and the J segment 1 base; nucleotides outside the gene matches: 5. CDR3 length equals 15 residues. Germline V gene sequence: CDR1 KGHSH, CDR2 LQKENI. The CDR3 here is CASSPWTGKNTEAFF. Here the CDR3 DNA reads TGTGCCAGCTCACCCTGGACAGGAAAGAACACTGAAGCTTTCTTT.

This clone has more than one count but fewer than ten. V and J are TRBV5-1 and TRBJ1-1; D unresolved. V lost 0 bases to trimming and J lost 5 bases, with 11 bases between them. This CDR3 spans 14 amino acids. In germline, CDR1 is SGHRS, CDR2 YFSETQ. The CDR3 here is CASSLDGDGTEAFF. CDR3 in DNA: TGCGCCAGCAGCTTGGACGGGGATGGGACTGAAGCTTTCTTT.

The CDR3 protein is CASRPRDTSYEQYF. CDR3 DNA: TGTGCCAGCAGACCCAGGGACACCTCCTACGAGCAGTACTTC. The V gene is TRBV28, the J gene TRBJ2-7; D is perhaps TRBD1 (6 bases). This CDR3 region has 14 residues. V gave up 6 bases and J gave up 0 bases, with 12 bases separating them. Germline V gene lookup returns CDR1 MDHEN and CDR2 SYDVKM.

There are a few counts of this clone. The CDR3 spells CAWSGQRTGGATVFF. In nucleotides, the CDR3 is TGTGCCTGGAGTGGCCAACGGACAGGGGGCGCGACGGTGTTTTTT. This chain joins TRBV30 and TRBJ1-4, with TRBD1 identical over 11 bases. The CDR3 is made up of 15 amino acids. Germline-derived CDR1 and CDR2 are GTSNPN and SVGIG (reference sequence). V lost 1 base, J lost 15 bases, and 13 bases stayed unmatched.

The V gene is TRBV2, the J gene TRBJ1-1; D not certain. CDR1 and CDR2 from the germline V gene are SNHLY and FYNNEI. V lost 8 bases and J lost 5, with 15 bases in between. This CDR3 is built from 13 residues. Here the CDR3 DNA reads TGTGCCAGCCGCTTCGGAGGAGGGACTGAAGCTTTCTTT. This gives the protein CASRFGGGTEAFF.

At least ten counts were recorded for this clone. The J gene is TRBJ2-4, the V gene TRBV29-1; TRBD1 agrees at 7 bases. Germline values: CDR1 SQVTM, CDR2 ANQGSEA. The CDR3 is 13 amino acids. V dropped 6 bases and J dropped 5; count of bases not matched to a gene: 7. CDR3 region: CSVGTVLENIQYF. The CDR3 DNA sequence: TGCAGCGTGGGGACAGTTCTGGAAAACATTCAGTACTTC.

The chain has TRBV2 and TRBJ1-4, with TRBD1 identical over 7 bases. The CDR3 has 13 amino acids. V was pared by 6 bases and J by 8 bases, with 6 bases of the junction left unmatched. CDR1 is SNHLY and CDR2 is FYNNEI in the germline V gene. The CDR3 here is CASRETGPEKLFF. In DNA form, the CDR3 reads TGTGCCAGCAGGGAGACAGGGCCAGAAAAACTGTTTTTT.

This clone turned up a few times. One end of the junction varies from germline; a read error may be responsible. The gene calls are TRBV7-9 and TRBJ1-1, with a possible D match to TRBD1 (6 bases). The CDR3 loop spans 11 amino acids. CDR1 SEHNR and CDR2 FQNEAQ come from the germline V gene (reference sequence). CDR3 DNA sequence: TGTGCCAGCAGCTTAGCCCCTGACAGGAGATTT. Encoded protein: CASSLAPDRRF.

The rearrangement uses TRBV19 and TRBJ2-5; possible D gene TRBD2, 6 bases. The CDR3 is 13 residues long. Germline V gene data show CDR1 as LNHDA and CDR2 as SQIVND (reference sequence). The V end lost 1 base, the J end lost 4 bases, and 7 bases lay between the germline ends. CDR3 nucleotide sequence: TGTGCCAGTAGTATAGCGGGACTAGAGACCCAGTACTTC. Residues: CASSIAGLETQYF.

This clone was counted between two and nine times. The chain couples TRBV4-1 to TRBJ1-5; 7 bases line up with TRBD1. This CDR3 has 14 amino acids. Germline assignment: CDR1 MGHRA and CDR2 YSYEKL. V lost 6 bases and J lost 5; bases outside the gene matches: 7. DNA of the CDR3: TGCGCCAGCAGTCTCGACAGGGCTTATCAGCCCCAGCATTTT. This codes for CASSLDRAYQPQHF.

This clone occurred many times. CDR3 loop: CASSSPPGYGYTF. CDR3 bases: TGTGCCAGCAGCTCCCCACCCGGGTACGGCTACACCTTC. The J gene is TRBJ1-2, the V gene TRBV7-6; D is ambiguous. V shed 4 bases and J shed 8 bases, with 14 bases lying between them. Germline CDR1 and CDR2: SGHVS and FNYEAQ. This CDR3 region has 13 residues.

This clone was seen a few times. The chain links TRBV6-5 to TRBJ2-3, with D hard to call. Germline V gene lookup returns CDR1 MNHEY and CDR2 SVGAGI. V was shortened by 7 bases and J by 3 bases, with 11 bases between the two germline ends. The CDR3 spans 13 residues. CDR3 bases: TGTGCCAGCACGCGAGACGGGACAGATACGCAGTATTTT. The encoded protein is CASTRDGTDTQYF.

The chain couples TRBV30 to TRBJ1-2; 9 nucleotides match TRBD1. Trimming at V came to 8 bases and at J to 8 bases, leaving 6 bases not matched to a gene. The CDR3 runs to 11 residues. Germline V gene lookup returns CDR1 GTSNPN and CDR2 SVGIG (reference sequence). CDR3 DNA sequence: TGTGCCCAGGGACAGGGAAGAGGCTACACCTTC. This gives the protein CAQGQGRGYTF.

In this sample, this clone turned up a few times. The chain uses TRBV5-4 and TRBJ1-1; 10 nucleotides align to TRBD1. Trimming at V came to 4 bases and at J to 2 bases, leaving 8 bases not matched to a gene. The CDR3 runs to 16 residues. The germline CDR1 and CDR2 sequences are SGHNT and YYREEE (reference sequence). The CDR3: CASSLDRGQANTEAFF. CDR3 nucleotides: TGTGCCAGCAGCCTCGACAGGGGGCAGGCTAACACTGAAGCTTTCTTT.

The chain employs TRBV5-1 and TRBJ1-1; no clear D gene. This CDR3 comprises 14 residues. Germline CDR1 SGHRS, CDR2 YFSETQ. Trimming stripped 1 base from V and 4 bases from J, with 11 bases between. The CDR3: CASSLTLEATEAFF. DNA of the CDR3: TGCGCCAGCAGCTTGACGTTGGAGGCCACTGAAGCTTTCTTT.

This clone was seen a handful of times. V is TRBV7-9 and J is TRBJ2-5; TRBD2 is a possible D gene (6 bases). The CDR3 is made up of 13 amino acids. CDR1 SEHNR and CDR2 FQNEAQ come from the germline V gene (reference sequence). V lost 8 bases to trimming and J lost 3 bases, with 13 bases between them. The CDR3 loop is CASGDSGEETQYF. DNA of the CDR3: TGTGCCAGCGGGGATAGCGGTGAAGAGACCCAGTACTTC.

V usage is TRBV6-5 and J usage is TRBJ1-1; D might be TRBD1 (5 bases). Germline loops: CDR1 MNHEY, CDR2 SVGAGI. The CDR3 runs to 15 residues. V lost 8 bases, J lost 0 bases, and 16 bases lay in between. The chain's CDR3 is CASWDRTGMNTEAFF. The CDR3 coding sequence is TGTGCCAGCTGGGATCGAACAGGCATGAACACTGAAGCTTTCTTT.